The clone carrying this TCR beta chain was detected many times. Measured with immunoSEQ multiplex PCR; TCRdb has only the in-frame clones, and not every one. The data contain more than 200,000 clones, nearly 90% of them singletons. The sample comes from a study of blood T cell repertoires in COVID-19. The CDR3 is made up of 15 amino acids. Germline CDR1 SNHLY, CDR2 FYNNEI. Trimming shortened V by 7 bases and J by 0 bases, and 15 bases separated the two germline ends. The sequence came from a woman in her forties who had recovered from COVID-19. The sample taken for sequencing was peripheral blood. The chain couples TRBV2 to TRBJ1-1, with D unclear. The CDR3: CASMGGESMNTEAFF. The DNA for the CDR3 is TGTGCCAGCATGGGCGGGGAAAGCATGAACACTGAAGCTTTCTTT. Complete variable domain (other parts from reference TRBV2 and TRBJ1-1): EPEVTQTPSHQVTQMGQEVILRCVPISNHLYFYWYRQILGQKVEFLVSFYNNEISEKSEIFDDQFSVERPDGSNFTLKIRSTKLEDSAMYFCASMGGESMNTEAFFGQGTRLTVV.